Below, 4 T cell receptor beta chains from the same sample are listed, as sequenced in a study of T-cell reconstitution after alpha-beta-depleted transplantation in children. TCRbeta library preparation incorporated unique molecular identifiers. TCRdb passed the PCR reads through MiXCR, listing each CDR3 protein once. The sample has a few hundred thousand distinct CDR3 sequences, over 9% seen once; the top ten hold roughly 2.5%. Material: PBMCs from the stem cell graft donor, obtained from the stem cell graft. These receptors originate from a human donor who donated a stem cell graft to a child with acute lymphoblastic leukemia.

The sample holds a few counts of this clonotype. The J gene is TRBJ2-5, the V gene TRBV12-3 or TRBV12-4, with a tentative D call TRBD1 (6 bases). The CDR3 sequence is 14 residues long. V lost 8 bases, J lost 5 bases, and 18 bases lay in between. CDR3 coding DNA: TGTGCCAGCTCCTGGGGGCGCCTGGCCGAGACCCAGTACTTC. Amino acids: CASSWGRLAETQYF.

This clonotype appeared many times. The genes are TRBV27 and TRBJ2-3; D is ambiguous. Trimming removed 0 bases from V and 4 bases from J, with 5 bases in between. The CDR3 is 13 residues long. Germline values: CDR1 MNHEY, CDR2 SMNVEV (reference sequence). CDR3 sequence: CASSLSAPDTQYF. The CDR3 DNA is TGTGCCAGCAGTTTATCGGCCCCAGATACGCAGTATTTT.

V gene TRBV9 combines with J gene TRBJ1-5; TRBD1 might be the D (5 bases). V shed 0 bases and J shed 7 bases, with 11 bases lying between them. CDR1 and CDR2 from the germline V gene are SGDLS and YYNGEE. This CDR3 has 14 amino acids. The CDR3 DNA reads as TGTGCCAGCAGCGTAGGCGGGGGAGGGCAGCCCCAGCATTTT. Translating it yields CASSVGGGGQPQHF.

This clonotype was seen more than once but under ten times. The CDR3 sequence is CASSLGPNQETQYF. Here the CDR3 DNA reads TGTGCCAGCAGTTTAGGGCCAAATCAAGAGACCCAGTACTTC. This sequence joins TRBV12-3 or TRBV12-4 and TRBJ2-5; D remains unclear. Trimming removed 1 base from V and 2 bases from J, with 8 bases in between. The CDR3 runs to 14 residues.